The source of this T cell receptor beta chain is a study of blood T cells in healthy people across ages (dated by TCRdb to 2013 to 2016). Notes on the research overall: In model experiments, roughly one uniquely barcoded TCR beta cDNA molecule per two T cells was captured by template switching. To avoid experimental bias, donors of different ages were randomly spread across the sequencing lanes. The donors were divided into four age groups: young (average around 15 years), middle-aged (around 41), aged (about 56) and long-lived (more than 75). Using deep sequencing normalized with unique cDNA molecular identifiers, the study measured how TCR beta repertoire diversity changes with age. The study analyzed two additional independent replicas of 1 million unique cDNA reads from the same blood draw for two donors, one aged 18 to 29 and one aged 80 or older.

In the case of this clonotype: What this receptor recognizes is not known. Base qualities are not provided; no much larger clone lies one nucleotide away.

General conclusions and limits of the study: A strong correlation was found between observed TCR beta diversity and the percentage of naive T cells measured by flow cytometry. Observed TCR beta diversity per million T cells fell roughly linearly with age, and a significant reduction was already apparent by age roughly 40. Because profiling used bulk unsorted PBMCs, naive and antigen-experienced compartments could not be compared conclusively. The CMV infection status of donors was not known, potentially confounding age-related changes in expanded clonotypes. Total diversity estimates from one million sequenced T cells were considered lower bounds and underestimates. The long-lived group showed more naive CD4+ T cells, fewer expanded clones and increased TCR diversity than the aged group, suggesting age selection.

Libraries came from 5' RACE. Sequencing relied on an Illumina HiSeq 2500. A second PCR of about 6 to 11 cycles was run with a J-beta primer mix and a sample-barcoded 5' primer. A unique molecular identifier was introduced onto each TCR beta cDNA molecule by a template-switch 5' adaptor carrying 12 random nucleotides. At least 2.5 million CDR3-containing paired-end reads were obtained from each sample. The Mint cDNA synthesis kit, primed by a TRBC-specific oligonucleotide, was used to synthesize first-strand cDNA from all RNA. Following uracil-DNA glycosylase treatment, all cDNA underwent a first 18-cycle PCR with the universal primers M1SS and BC2_uni_R. Under the source paper's analysis protocol: For normalization, 1 million high-quality reads were randomly selected from each sample, with every read carrying a distinct molecular identifier. Reads sharing molecular identifiers were discarded rather than binned into consensus sequences. MiTCR, set to a Q25 quality threshold and the strictest error-elimination algorithm, was used for CDR3 identification, clonotype clustering and error correction. A nonparametric unseen species model with Euler transformation was used to estimate a lower bound on total TCR beta diversity. Using fastp at Q25 and MiXCR, TCRdb reprocessed the public reads and kept productive beta chains. Each record represents a unique CDR3 protein, reported with the most common genes and DNA among its rows. TCRdb's processing, not the study's, gives the V and J calls here. The sample table lists around 1,500,000 distinct CDR3 sequences, 42% of them with a count of one. Clones ranked in the top ten supply 7.9% of the sample.

In the germline V gene, CDR1 corresponds to MNHEY and CDR2 to SVGAGI. The CDR3 covers 13 residues, taking in both the cysteine and the phenylalanine. Only the CDR3 DNA stays, 39 bases, in frame from base 1. Clipping removes 7 bases from V and 6 bases from J, with 7 as the unmatched junction base count. Donors were 39 systemically healthy Caucasian individuals from Russia aged 6 to 90 years. Approximately 9.7 milliliters of peripheral blood were drawn from each donor into EDTA-treated Vacutainer tubes. Ficoll-Paque density-gradient centrifugation was used to isolate PBMCs, with at least 6 million per sample. Trizol reagent was used to extract total RNA from PBMCs, with at least 5 micrograms per sample. For every donor, flow cytometry on a PBMC aliquot measured the percentage of naive CD45RAhigh/CD27high T cells.

This chain joins TRBV6-5 to TRBJ2-7; TRBD2 fits 9 bases in the junction. Sequenced input: blood. The TCR comes from a woman aged 18-29 years in good health. The DNA reads TGTGCCAGCACTGCGGGACTAGCTAGCGAGCAGTACTTC. Translated, it gives CASTAGLASEQYF.